One and the same sample provided the 22 T cell receptor beta chains below, sequenced in a study of CD8+ T cells in alopecia areata. Extracted from the samples, RNA was reverse transcribed into cDNA to serve as the sequencing template. Profiled with immunoSEQ multiplex PCR; TCRdb holds only in-frame clones, not every one. Of 200,000 or so clones in the sample, more than 55% are singletons; the top ten hold roughly 5%. Sequenced: CD8+ T cells sorted from blood. These receptors were collected from a human donor in good health.

This clone was found a few times. The rearrangement joins TRBV19 to TRBJ1-1; D remains ambiguous. CDR3 size: 13 residues. Looked up from germline, CDR1 is LNHDA and CDR2 is SQIVND (reference sequence). The ends were cut back, 3 bases at V and 4 bases at J, with 9 bases in the middle. The DNA for the CDR3 is TGTGCCAGTAGTATCCTCGTTCGCACTGAAGCTTTCTTT. This translates into CASSILVRTEAFF.

The sample holds a few counts of this clone. The chain recombines TRBV29-1 with TRBJ1-1; 7 nucleotides align to TRBD1. The CDR3 totals 13 residues. Germline assignment: CDR1 SQVTM and CDR2 ANQGSEA. Germline trimming cut 7 bases from V and 0 bases from J; bases unmatched to any gene: 5. The CDR3 DNA reads TGCAGCGCCCAGGGGGGAATGAACACTGAAGCTTTCTTT. As protein: CSAQGGMNTEAFF.

The sample holds many counts of this clone. The rearrangement uses TRBV2 and TRBJ2-1; D unclear. The germline CDR1 and CDR2 sequences are SNHLY and FYNNEI. There are 12 residues in the CDR3. V gave up 8 bases and J gave up 4 bases, with 9 bases separating them. This chain's CDR3 is CASELGYNEQFF. In DNA, the CDR3 is TGTGCCAGCGAGCTTGGATACAATGAGCAGTTCTTC.

The chain has TRBV6-4 and TRBJ2-1; no definite D call. CDR1 MRHNA and CDR2 SNTAGT come from the germline V gene. The CDR3 has 13 amino acids. V lost 5 bases to trimming and J lost 9 bases, with 14 bases between them. CDR3 amino acids: CASSFKAESEQFF. The CDR3 DNA sequence: TGTGCCAGCAGTTTTAAGGCTGAGAGTGAGCAGTTCTTC.

The chain couples TRBV6-5 to TRBJ2-1; possibly TRBD2 for D (5 bases). Germline V gives CDR1 MNHEY, CDR2 SVGAGI. Trimming took 7 bases from V and 4 from J, leaving 17 bases between them. The CDR3 has 15 residues. This chain's CDR3 is CASMVRLAFYNEQFF. The CDR3 bases are TGTGCCAGCATGGTTAGGCTAGCTTTTTACAATGAGCAGTTCTTC.

The rearrangement uses TRBV7-2 and TRBJ2-2, with 7 bases identical to TRBD1. Germline lookup yields CDR1 SGHTA and CDR2 FQGNSA. J was trimmed by 6 bases and V by 3 bases; bases with no gene match: 7. The CDR3 is 15 amino acids. CDR3 bases: TGTGCCAGCAGCTTTAAAACAGGGGTTCCCGGGGAGCTGTTTTTT. It is translated as CASSFKTGVPGELFF.

The rearrangement links TRBV5-6 to TRBJ2-2; TRBD2 matches at 9 bases. The CDR3 extends over 18 amino acids. V shed 1 base and J 0 bases; nucleotides not matched to a gene: 7. CDR1 and CDR2 (germline): SGHDT, YYEEEE. The CDR3 sequence is CASSLRPSSGTNTGELFF. The CDR3 DNA follows: TGTGCCAGCAGCTTGAGGCCCTCTAGCGGGACGAACACCGGGGAGCTGTTTTTT.

V and J are TRBV4-1 and TRBJ1-6; D is undetermined. Trimming removed 4 bases from V and 0 bases from J, with 4 bases in between. CDR1 and CDR2 (germline): MGHRA, YSYEKL. The CDR3 is 14 residues long. The CDR3 bases are TGCGCCAGCAGCCCCCCCTCCTATAATTCACCCCTCCACTTT. Translation: CASSPPSYNSPLHF.

This clone was detected only a few times. This chain links TRBV29-1 with TRBJ2-4; TRBD2 aligns across 9 bases. Germline V gene data show CDR1 as SQVTM and CDR2 as ANQGSEA. J was trimmed by 2 bases and V by 5 bases; bases with no gene match: 4. This CDR3 is 14 amino acids long. The CDR3 region has the DNA TGCAGCGTTATAGCGGGGGAATCCAAAAACATTCAGTACTTC. Protein sequence: CSVIAGESKNIQYF.

For this clone: This sample includes further DNA sequences coding for the same CDR3. The V gene is TRBV6-5, the J gene TRBJ2-7; perhaps TRBD2 as D (6 bases). V was shortened by 2 bases and J by 3 bases, with 8 bases between the two germline ends. Germline assignment: CDR1 MNHEY and CDR2 SVGAGI. The CDR3 consists of 13 residues. CDR3 region: CASSYGRGYEQYF. The CDR3 DNA sequence: TGTGCCAGCAGTTACGGGCGGGGCTACGAGCAGTACTTC.

The chain joins TRBV11-1 to TRBJ2-7; 10 nucleotides line up with TRBD1. The V and J ends lost 5 bases and 0 bases, in that order; junction bases with no gene match: 4. The CDR3 runs to 15 residues. The germline V gene encodes CDR1 SGHAT and CDR2 FQDESV (reference sequence). Here the CDR3 DNA reads TGTGCCAGCAGCCCCCGGGACAGGGGCTCCTACGAGCAGTACTTC. Translating it yields CASSPRDRGSYEQYF.

Concerning this clone itself: Different DNA sequences within this sample yield the same CDR3. The chain links TRBV7-6 to TRBJ2-7; D uncertain. The CDR3 covers 12 residues. CDR1 and CDR2 (germline): SGHVS, FNYEAQ. V was clipped by 4 bases and J by 0 bases, with 4 bases between them. CDR3 sequence reads: CASSSSSYEQYF. The CDR3 nucleotides read TGTGCCAGCAGCTCTAGCTCCTACGAGCAGTACTTC.

V is TRBV11-2 and J is TRBJ2-7, with a tentative D call TRBD2 (6 bases). Germline V gives CDR1 SGHAT, CDR2 FQNNGV. The V end was cut by 5 bases, the J end by 6 bases, with 17 bases between. The CDR3 runs to 14 residues. The CDR3 DNA reads TGTGCCAGCAGCCCCCTTCCGGGGACTGGCGAGCAGTACTTC. Its translation is CASSPLPGTGEQYF.

The V gene is TRBV27, the J gene TRBJ1-5, with 7 nucleotides matching TRBD1. Per the germline V gene, CDR1 is MNHEY and CDR2 is SMNVEV (reference sequence). This CDR3 is 18 amino acids long. Germline trimming cut 2 bases from V and 3 bases from J; bases unmatched to any gene: 13. This chain's CDR3 is CASSLSGTEVYFNQPQHF. CDR3 nucleotides: TGTGCCAGCAGTTTAAGCGGGACAGAGGTTTACTTCAATCAGCCCCAGCATTTT.

V is TRBV27 and J is TRBJ1-2; D unclear. Trimming left V 8 bases short and J 8 bases short, with 15 bases between. Germline assignment: CDR1 MNHEY and CDR2 SMNVEV (reference sequence). This CDR3 contains 12 residues. CDR3 coding DNA: TGTGCCAGCGGGCTATCAATGAAGGGCTACACCTTC. It translates to CASGLSMKGYTF.

This chain links TRBV11-2 with TRBJ1-3; 7 positions match TRBD1. The V gene end was trimmed by 0 bases and the J gene end by 2 bases; junction bases not matched to a gene: 4. Germline loops: CDR1 SGHAT, CDR2 FQNNGV. The CDR3 runs 16 residues. CDR3 bases: TGTGCCAGCAGCTTAGAGGCGACAGGGCCTGGAAACACCATATATTTT. Protein product: CASSLEATGPGNTIYF.

V and J are TRBV7-9 and TRBJ2-5; D is perhaps TRBD2 (6 bases). Per the germline V gene, CDR1 is SEHNR and CDR2 is FQNEAQ (reference sequence). V was pared by 4 bases and J by 0 bases, with 15 bases between. This CDR3 is 16 amino acids long. The CDR3 reads CASSSERARYQETQYF. CDR3 nucleotides: TGTGCCAGCAGCTCCGAGCGGGCCAGGTACCAAGAGACCCAGTACTTC. Filled out from reference TRBV7-9 and TRBJ2-5, the complete variable domain reads DTGVSQNPRHKITKRGQNVTFRCDPISEHNRLYWYRQTLGQGPEFLTYFQNEAQLEKSRLLSDRFSAERPKGSFSTLEIQRTEQGDSAMYLCASSSERARYQETQYFGPGTRLLVL.

The chain is built from TRBV9 and TRBJ1-2; 7 bases fit TRBD1. The CDR3 has 14 amino acids. Per germline, CDR1 SGDLS and CDR2 YYNGEE. With V trimmed by 0 bases and J by 4 bases, 3 bases remained unmatched. DNA of the CDR3: TGTGCCAGCAGCGTAGAAGGGGGCCGCTATGGCTACACCTTC. As protein: CASSVEGGRYGYTF.

The rearrangement uses TRBV30 and TRBJ1-1; D possibly corresponds to TRBD1 (5 bases). Germline CDR1 GTSNPN, CDR2 SVGIG (reference sequence). This CDR3 has 12 amino acids. V was pared by 4 bases and J by 4 bases, with 10 bases between. This CDR3 is CAWMSGGTEAFF. CDR3 sequence (DNA): TGTGCCTGGATGTCGGGGGGCACTGAAGCTTTCTTT. The full variable domain, with the rest looked up from reference TRBV30 and TRBJ1-1, is SQTIHQWPATLVQPVGSPLSLECTVEGTSNPNLYWYRQAAGRGLQLLFYSVGIGQISSEVPQNLSASRPQDRQFILSSKKLLLSDSGFYLCAWMSGGTEAFFGQGTRLTVV.

V and J are TRBV5-1 and TRBJ2-3; D ambiguous. The CDR3 contains 14 residues. CDR1 SGHRS and CDR2 YFSETQ come from the germline V gene. The germline V and J ends were trimmed by 0 bases and 2 bases, with 7 bases remaining between them. The CDR3 bases are TGCGCCAGCAGCTTGGTTAGATTCACAGATACGCAGTATTTT. It translates to CASSLVRFTDTQYF. Supplemented by reference TRBV5-1 and TRBJ2-3, the full variable domain reads KAGVTQTPRYLIKTRGQQVTLSCSPISGHRSVSWYQQTPGQGLQFLFEYFSETQRNKGNFPGRFSGRQFSNSRSEMNVSTLELGDSALYLCASSLVRFTDTQYFGPGTRLTVL.

The sample holds one count of this clone. V and J are TRBV11-2 and TRBJ1-2; no clear D gene. The ends were cut back, 5 bases at V and 4 bases at J, with 17 bases in the middle. Germline assignment: CDR1 SGHAT and CDR2 FQNNGV. The CDR3 is made up of 15 amino acids. The CDR3 sequence: CASSQTPPSSYGYTF. The CDR3 DNA reads as TGTGCCAGCAGCCAAACTCCCCCCTCAAGCTATGGCTACACCTTC. The whole variable domain, filled in from reference TRBV11-2 and TRBJ1-2, reads EAGVAQSPRYKIIEKRQSVAFWCNPISGHATLYWYQQILGQGPKLLIQFQNNGVVDDSQLPKDRFSAERLKGVDSTLKIQPAKLEDSAVYLCASSQTPPSSYGYTFGSGTRLTVV.

This clone appeared many times. The chain is built from TRBV4-1 and TRBJ2-2; D is unclear. In germline, CDR1 is MGHRA, CDR2 YSYEKL. With 4 bases removed from V and 7 bases from J, the gap between germline ends came to 13 bases. This CDR3 has 14 residues. Here the CDR3 reads CASSPYEQNGELFF. CDR3 sequence (DNA): TGCGCCAGCAGCCCTTACGAACAAAACGGGGAGCTGTTTTTT.